This T cell receptor (beta chain) was captured by sequencing in a study of human T cells and chemical hapten exposure. Study-wide background: Alopecia areata, totalis and universalis patients, mostly female, were included.

As to time point: patch test 1, 2 weeks after DPC sensitization. Treatment described: therapeutic diphenylcyclopropenone sensitization with weekly scalp DPC. Whole-study findings and limits: Against controls, expanded TCRs gave rise to significantly more large CDR3 similarity clusters.

Only a few counts were recorded for this clonotype. Its antigen is not identified. The CDR3 consists of 16 residues. The V gene's germline CDR1 is SQVTM and CDR2 ANQGSEA. After removal of 4 bases from V and 0 bases from J, the junction contained 4 bases not matched to a gene. From the RACE reads, TCRdb called clonotypes with MiXCR, one entry per CDR3 protein. The sample lists 370,000 or so distinct CDR3 sequences, roughly 4.8% seen once, with approximately 2.3% in the top ten. The source of this sequence is a woman aged 45 to 65 with alopecia areata. Some clones in this sample may be carry-over from other donors' samples. Sequencing was performed on whole blood, taken in connection with sensitization to the hapten diphenylcyclopropenone (DPC). The chain is built from TRBV29-1 and TRBJ1-5, with TRBD1 matching over 12 bases. The CDR3 spells CSVGGTGGDSNQPQHF. The CDR3 bases are TGCAGCGTTGGAGGGACAGGGGGCGATAGCAATCAGCCCCAGCATTTT.